The rows below give T cell receptor beta chains drawn from one sample of a study of long-term antiretroviral therapy in people with HIV. Here immunoSEQ multiplex PCR was the method, and the copy in TCRdb shows in-frame clones only, minus some. The sample includes some 9,700 clones, around 70% of them seen just once. The sequenced sample was unsorted PBMCs, obtained 1.8 years before starting antiretroviral therapy. These receptors all come from a man aged 40-50 years with HIV. Each CDR3 is given with its conserved first and last residue. Each record gives: CDR3 protein, V gene, J gene.

CASSPPETEAFF	TRBV7-9	TRBJ1-1
CAISPGQANTEAFF	TRBV10-3	TRBJ1-1
CASRPRTVSYEQYF	TRBV2	TRBJ2-7
CASSGPEGEQFF	TRBV28	TRBJ2-1
CASPTDNYGYTF	TRBV30	TRBJ1-2
CASSFYRGGGEQYF	TRBV7-4	TRBJ2-7
CASSQEQGAISDEQFF	TRBV14	TRBJ2-1
CASSGNRDNTEAFF	TRBV6-6	TRBJ1-1
CASSLDEQGRDGYTF	TRBV19	TRBJ1-2
CASSLAGQTTYEQYF	TRBV5-5	TRBJ2-7